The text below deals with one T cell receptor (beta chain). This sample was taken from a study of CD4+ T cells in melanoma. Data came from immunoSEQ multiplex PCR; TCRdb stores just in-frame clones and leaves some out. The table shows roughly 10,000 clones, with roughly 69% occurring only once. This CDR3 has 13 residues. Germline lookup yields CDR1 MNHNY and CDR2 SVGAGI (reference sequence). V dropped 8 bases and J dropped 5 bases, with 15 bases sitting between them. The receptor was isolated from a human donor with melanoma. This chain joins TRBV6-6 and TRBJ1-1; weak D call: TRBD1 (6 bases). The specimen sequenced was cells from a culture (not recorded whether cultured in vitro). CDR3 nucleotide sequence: TGTGCCAGCGGTTCGGACAGCGGGACTGAAGCTTTCTTT. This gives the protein CASGSDSGTEAFF.